One sample yielded the 3 T cell receptor beta chains listed below, sequenced in a study of blood T cell repertoires in COVID-19. Clones were read by immunoSEQ multiplex PCR, and TCRdb kept only the in-frame ones, dropping some. Of 150,000 to 200,000 clones detected, roughly 82% appear once; the ten largest clones hold roughly 11%. Sequenced: PBMCs or T cells enriched from blood (not recorded which). The source of these receptors is a man in his fifties or sixties who had recovered from COVID-19.

This rearrangement joins TRBV7-3 to TRBJ2-2; D gene ambiguous. CDR1 is SGHTA, CDR2 FQGTGA, per germline. V was trimmed by 4 bases and J by 4 bases, leaving 7 bases between them. The CDR3 sequence is 13 residues long. The CDR3: CASSSILTGELFF. The CDR3 coding sequence is TGTGCCAGCAGCTCCATACTCACCGGGGAGCTGTTTTTT.

In its sample, this clone was seen a few times. The CDR3 nucleotides are TGTGCCAGCTGCGGGCCTCCAGGCCATCAGCCCCAGCATTTT. As protein: CASCGPPGHQPQHF. The chain combines TRBV24-1 with TRBJ1-5; unclear D gene. This CDR3 is built from 14 residues. V gave up 11 bases and J gave up 5 bases, with 18 bases separating them. Germline CDR1 is KGHDR and CDR2 is SFDVKD.

This chain links TRBV19 with TRBJ1-3, with D unresolved. V gave up 6 bases and J gave up 0 bases, with 9 bases separating them. CDR1 and CDR2 from the germline V gene are LNHDA and SQIVND (reference sequence). The CDR3 extends over 14 amino acids. CDR3: CASSAEVSGNTIYF. CDR3 bases: TGTGCCAGTAGCGCCGAGGTCTCTGGAAACACCATATATTTT.